This T cell receptor beta chain is from a study of T-cell memory formation after mild COVID-19. In the study overall: TCR clustering was largely donor specific.

One entry per CDR3 protein, called by TCRdb with MiXCR from the 5' RACE reads. The sample shows almost 350,000 distinct CDR3 sequences, approximately 22% of them seen only once. CDR3 length: 17 residues. V lost 5 bases, J lost 4 bases, and 13 bases stayed unmatched. CDR1 and CDR2 (germline): MNHNY, SVGAGI (reference sequence). This TCR came from a man younger than 30 who had mild COVID-19 (a few samples of this study predate the infection). Cell type and time point are not known. The rearrangement links TRBV6-6 to TRBJ1-1; 10 bases map to TRBD1. The sequenced sample consisted of PBMCs or a T cell subset sorted from them (not recorded which). The CDR3 coding sequence is TGTGCCAGCAGTCCGACTGTTTCCGGGACAGGGGCCACTGAAGCTTTCTTT. This translates into CASSPTVSGTGATEAFF.